The entry below gives a single T cell receptor (beta chain) sequence along with its context. This specimen comes from a study of blood T cell repertoires in COVID-19. Study-level information: Some COVID-19 samples were acute and others convalescent; all came from the United States, Italy and Spain. The analysed material was cDNA or gDNA that came from T cells, B-cell-depleted T cells, or PBMCs.

J lost 3 bases, V lost 3 bases, and 2 bases had no gene match. CDR3 length: 15 amino acids. Germline V gives CDR1 MGHDK, CDR2 SYGVNS. In the original processing: Counts of nucleated cells, estimated from reference gene primer amplification, were obtained. Data came from immunoSEQ multiplex PCR; TCRdb stores just in-frame clones and leaves some out. That table is the source of V, J and clone size, and D and trimming were worked out from the DNA. Seen here are some 90,000 clones, approximately 80% observed once, and the top ten hold about a tenth. Sequencing was done on a sample of peripheral blood. The chain employs TRBV25-1 and TRBJ2-2, with 9 bases identical to TRBD1. The receptor's source is a woman aged 70-85 years with acute or convalescent COVID-19. The CDR3 DNA reads TGTGCCAGCAGTGACCGGGACAGGGACACCGGGGAGCTGTTTTTT. Residues: CASSDRDRDTGELFF.